The T cell receptor beta chain under discussion was sequenced for a study of T cell responses to AZD1222 COVID-19 vaccine. Measured with immunoSEQ multiplex PCR; TCRdb has only the in-frame clones, and not every one. The sample contains 95,000 to 130,000 clones, about 90% of which appear only once. V was cut by 0 bases and J by 3 bases, with 2 bases left in between. This CDR3 region has 12 residues. CDR1 is SGDLS, CDR2 YYNGEE, per germline. V usage is TRBV9 and J usage is TRBJ2-3; unclear D gene. This clonotype originated in an adult in good health. The material was peripheral blood, obtained on day 0 of AZD1222 vaccination. For the CDR3, the DNA is TGTGCCAGCAGCGTAGGAACAGATACGCAGTATTTT. This sequence encodes CASSVGTDTQYF.